These T cell receptor beta chains were read from a single sample in a study of blood T cell repertoires in COVID-19. Profiling relied on immunoSEQ multiplex PCR, and the TCRdb table lists in-frame clones only, not all of them. The sample has some 25,000 clones; about 76% are singletons. The sequenced sample consisted of peripheral blood. These receptors were taken from a man between 65 and 80 years old with acute or convalescent COVID-19. The CDR3 runs from the conserved cysteine through the conserved F or W. D genes are given only for firm matches. The listing skips clone size in some rows; elsewhere it reads once, few, many or a size class.

j_call v_call clone_size d_call cdr3_nt cdr3_aa
TRBJ2-1 TRBV5-1 - - TGCGCCAGCAGAAAAGACTGGGGAGCCTACAATGAGCAGTTCTTC CASRKDWGAYNEQFF
TRBJ2-1 TRBV24-1 - TRBD1 TGTGCCACCGATGGCGGGACAGGGAACTACAATGAGCAGTTCTTC CATDGGTGNYNEQFF
TRBJ1-2 TRBV5-6 - TRBD1 TGTGCCAGCAGCTTGGGGGGACAGGGAAACTATGGCTACACCTTC CASSLGGQGNYGYTF
TRBJ2-1 TRBV6-2/TRBV6-3 - TRBD2 TGTGCCAGCAGTTACGAGACTAGCGGGAGGTACAATGAGCAGTTCTTC CASSYETSGRYNEQFF
TRBJ2-7 TRBV7-2 - - TGTGCCAGCAGCATCACACACTACGAGCAGTACTTC CASSITHYEQYF
TRBJ2-1 TRBV30 few - TGTGCCTGGAGTGTAGGCCGAGCGAATCTCCTGGATGAGCAGTTCTTC CAWSVGRANLLDEQFF
TRBJ1-2 TRBV7-2 - - TGTGCCAGCAGCTACGACCCGACAGGACTCTATGGCTACACCTTC CASSYDPTGLYGYTF
TRBJ2-1 TRBV7-7 - - TGTGCCAGCAGCCTAGAAGGCGGGACGTCCTACAATGAGCAGTTCTTC CASSLEGGTSYNEQFF
TRBJ1-5 TRBV18 once - TGTGCCAGCTCAACAGAAGAACAGTTTTATAGCAATCAGCCCCAGCATTTT CASSTEEQFYSNQPQHF
TRBJ2-1 TRBV10-1 - - TGCGCCAGCAATCCCAGCGCGGGAAATGAGCAGTTCTTC CASNPSAGNEQFF
TRBJ1-1 TRBV10-1 once - TGCGCCAGCAGTGAGTCGGGGCAGGGCGGCACTGAAGCTTTCTTT CASSESGQGGTEAFF
TRBJ1-2 TRBV30 - TRBD1 TGTGCCTGGCTTGACAGGGGAAGAGGTGGCTACACCTTC CAWLDRGRGGYTF
TRBJ2-7 TRBV11-1 - TRBD1 TGTGCCAGCAGCTTGGACAGGAACCCCTCCTACGAGCAGTACTTC CASSLDRNPSYEQYF
TRBJ2-3 TRBV30 once TRBD2 TGTGCCTGGAGCGGGGGGGTCGGCAGGGGAAGCACAGATACGCAGTATTTT CAWSGGVGRGSTDTQYF
TRBJ2-3 TRBV27 - TRBD1 TGTGCCAGCAGTATGGGGAGGGACAGGGGTTCTGGGGATACGCAGTATTTT CASSMGRDRGSGDTQYF
TRBJ1-2 TRBV2 once - TGTGCCAGCACCCCGACAGTTGGCTACACCTTC CASTPTVGYTF
TRBJ1-5 TRBV24-1 once - - CATSVPGSNQPQHF
TRBJ2-3 TRBV29-1 - TRBD2 TGCAGCGTCCTGACTAGCGGCACAGATACGCAGTATTTT CSVLTSGTDTQYF
TRBJ1-3 TRBV2 - - TGTGCCAGCAGTGAAGCGCGAGGGTTGGACACCATATATTTT CASSEARGLDTIYF
TRBJ2-2 TRBV23-1 - TRBD1 TGCGCCAGCAGTAGCTTACAGGGGGCGGACGGGGAGCTGTTTTTT CASSSLQGADGELFF
TRBJ1-2 TRBV30 once - TGTGCTTCTACCCCTGACCGAGGCTATGGCTACACCTTC CASTPDRGYGYTF
TRBJ1-2 TRBV27 - - TGTGCCAGCAGTGCCCGGGGAGGGGGAGGGTATGGCTACACCTTC CASSARGGGGYGYTF
TRBJ1-6 TRBV11-2 - TRBD1 TGTGCCAGCAGCTTAATGACAGGGGGTCGAGGTTCACCCCTCCACTTT CASSLMTGGRGSPLHF
TRBJ2-3 TRBV28 - - TGTGCCAGCAGCCCCCTGGGAAGGGAGCGGTATTTT CASSPLGRERYF
TRBJ2-5 TRBV9 - TRBD2 TGTGCCAGCAGCCCTCCGGGACTAGGGTCTGTAGAGACCCAGTACTTC CASSPPGLGSVETQYF
TRBJ1-2 TRBV12-3/TRBV12-4 - TRBD1 TGTGCCAGCAGTTTAGAGGGACAGGCACGCTACACCTTC CASSLEGQARYTF
TRBJ1-2 TRBV15 - - TGTGCCACCAGCAGAGAGGGGGAAGGAGGGGAAGGTGGCTACACCTTC CATSREGEGGEGGYTF
TRBJ1-5 TRBV6-2/TRBV6-3 few - TGTGCCAGCAGCCCCTCGGGGGGTCAGCCCCAGCATTTT CASSPSGGQPQHF
TRBJ2-7 TRBV4-1 - - TGCGCCAGCAGCCTGACAGGCAGCTCCTACGAGCAGTACTTC CASSLTGSSYEQYF
TRBJ2-7 TRBV7-2 - TRBD1 TGTGCCAGCAGCCGGGACCCGCCGGGACAGGATTCCTACGAGCAGTACTTC CASSRDPPGQDSYEQYF
TRBJ2-2 TRBV30 - TRBD2 TGTGCCTGGAGTGACCCGGGACTAGGTGCGAACACCGGGGAGCTGTTTTTT CAWSDPGLGANTGELFF
TRBJ1-2 TRBV6-5 - - TGTGCCAGCGGTACCGGGGATAACTATGGCTACACCTTC CASGTGDNYGYTF